Listed below are T cell receptor beta chains from one sample, sequenced in a study of CD8+ T cells in alopecia areata. Profiling relied on immunoSEQ multiplex PCR, and the TCRdb table lists in-frame clones only, not all of them. The sample has roughly 180,000 clones; 45% to 60% are singletons. Material: CD8+ T cells sorted from blood, obtained between weeks 51 and 54, from a patient treated with tofacitinib. These receptors were taken from a human donor with alopecia areata. Both conserved end residues are part of each CDR3. A D gene is named only where the DNA matches it firmly.

J gene,D gene,V gene,CDR3 protein
TRBJ2-7,.,TRBV7-9,CASSLDPGRHEQYF
TRBJ1-2,TRBD1,TRBV27,CASSTTGTGLDYGYTF
TRBJ2-3,TRBD1,TRBV27,CASSAFTGQENTDTQYF
TRBJ2-1,.,TRBV4-3,CASSQGNEQFF
TRBJ2-7,TRBD1,TRBV13,CASSQEGTGEGYEQYF
TRBJ1-5,.,TRBV4-1,CASSQEPRAWQPQHF
TRBJ2-2,.,TRBV29-1,CSVDLGVTGELFF
TRBJ1-6,.,TRBV11-2,CASRSFGQGNSPLHF
TRBJ2-5,.,TRBV2,CASLPRYQETQYF
TRBJ2-6,.,TRBV4-1,CASSYGSGANVLTF